These T cell receptor beta chains were read from a single sample in a study of OX40 agonist ivuxolimab in advanced cancers. This table comes from immunoSEQ multiplex PCR, and its TCRdb copy is limited to in-frame clones, with some not included. The repertoire includes 48,000 or so clones, 94% of them detected once, and around 12% sits in the top ten. This material consisted of CD4+ or CD8+ T cells sorted from blood, taken in a trial of the OX40 agonist ivuxolimab. The receptors originated from an adult with an advanced solid tumor such as melanoma, head and neck, liver or kidney cancer. Each CDR3 is given with its conserved first and last residue. A D gene is named only where the DNA matches it firmly. Clone sizes are given selectively: once, few, many, or a class where the clone is expanded.

j_call,v_call,d_call,clone_size,cdr3_nt,cdr3_aa
TRBJ1-5,TRBV30,TRBD1,-,TGTGCCTGGAGTGTAGGGGGCCCTCGGCCCCAGCATTTT,CAWSVGGPRPQHF
TRBJ1-4,TRBV2,-,-,TGTGCCAGCAAGTGGAGCCGGGATGAAAAACTGTTTTTT,CASKWSRDEKLFF
TRBJ1-3,TRBV11-3,-,-,TGTGCCAGCAGCTTAGTCTCCTCTGGAAACACCATATATTTT,CASSLVSSGNTIYF
TRBJ2-7,TRBV19,TRBD1,-,TGTGCCAGTAGTTACGGACAGGGCACAAGCTACGAGCAGTACTTC,CASSYGQGTSYEQYF
TRBJ2-7,TRBV10-3,TRBD2,-,TGTGCCATCAGTGAGATATGGGGGGGTGACGGATCCTACGAGCAGTACTTC,CAISEIWGGDGSYEQYF
TRBJ2-1,TRBV11-2,TRBD2,once,TGTGCCAGCAGCTTCGATGGACTAGCGGGAGGTTCCTACAATGAGCAGTTCTTC,CASSFDGLAGGSYNEQFF
TRBJ2-3,TRBV27,TRBD2,-,TGTGCCAGCAGGGAGCGGGAGCATGGGGCAGATACGCAGTATTTT,CASREREHGADTQYF
TRBJ2-7,TRBV14,-,-,TGTGCCAGCAGCCAAGAAGCCGCCCGGGACTCTGACTACGAGCAGTACTTC,CASSQEAARDSDYEQYF
TRBJ2-7,TRBV18,-,-,TGTGCCAGCTCACCGCCTACTAGTGGCGAGCAGTACTTC,CASSPPTSGEQYF
TRBJ2-7,TRBV4-1,-,once,TGCGCCAGCAGCCCCTTCTACGAGCAGTACTTC,CASSPFYEQYF
TRBJ1-1,TRBV6-6,TRBD1,few,TGTGCCAGCAGCCCCGACAGGGGAACGGTAGGAGCTTTCTTT,CASSPDRGTVGAFF
TRBJ1-1,TRBV6-4,-,-,TGTGCCAGCAGTGACCCATTGGGGGGAATAACTGAAGCTTTCTTT,CASSDPLGGITEAFF
TRBJ2-1,TRBV9,TRBD2,-,TGTGCCAGCAGCGTTAGCGGGGGAGGCCTCAATGAGCAGTTCTTC,CASSVSGGGLNEQFF
TRBJ1-4,TRBV14,-,-,TGTGCCAGCAGCCAAGCGTTTTCAGGGTCGACTAATGAAAAACTGTTTTTT,CASSQAFSGSTNEKLFF
TRBJ1-5,TRBV28,-,-,TGTGCCAGCAGTTCGCTTGGGGGAGGGCAGCCCCAGCATTTT,CASSSLGGGQPQHF
TRBJ2-2,TRBV11-2,-,-,TGTGCCAGCAGCTTAGATTGGGGGCGATATGACACCGGGGAGCTGTTTTTT,CASSLDWGRYDTGELFF